The 17 T cell receptor beta chains below were found in one sample sequenced in a study of shared clonotypes between healthy human individuals (dated by TCRdb to between 2020 and 2021). Libraries came from the immunoSEQ multiplex PCR assay. The table was pulled from immuneACCESS by TCRdb, which kept in-frame rearrangements only. Such tables lose some clones; where checked, under half of the loss comes from unresolved V genes, and the rest has no known cause. Present in this sample are about half a million clones, more than 75% of which were seen just once. Roughly an eighth of the sample is held by the ten biggest clonotypes. Material: PBMCs. These receptors all come from a woman between 35 and 50 years old in good health. Some clones in this sample may be carry-over from other donors' samples.

The V and J genes are TRBV18 and TRBJ2-5; 15 positions agree with TRBD2. The CDR3 totals 18 residues. Germline V gives CDR1 KGHSH, CDR2 LQKENI. With 3 bases clipped from V and 4 bases from J, the junction kept 9 bases outside the gene matches. CDR3 in DNA: TGTGCCAGCTCACCCCCGGGGACTAGCGGGAGGAGCCCAGAGACCCAGTACTTC. This codes for CASSPPGTSGRSPETQYF.

The chain links TRBV29-1 to TRBJ2-1, with TRBD2 matching over 7 bases. CDR1 is SQVTM, CDR2 ANQGSEA, per germline. The CDR3 consists of 13 residues. Germline trimming cut 6 bases from V and 7 bases from J; bases unmatched to any gene: 9. This CDR3 reads CSVEGVSGNEQFF. CDR3 DNA: TGCAGCGTGGAGGGAGTTAGCGGGAATGAGCAGTTCTTC.

This chain connects TRBV7-9 to TRBJ2-1; 15 bases are shared with TRBD2. Germline V gene lookup returns CDR1 SEHNR and CDR2 FQNEAQ (reference sequence). The V gene end was trimmed by 5 bases and the J gene end by 8 bases; junction bases not matched to a gene: 4. The CDR3 consists of 15 residues. This CDR3 reads CASSEGLAGGYEQFF. The CDR3 DNA sequence: TGTGCCAGCAGCGAAGGACTAGCGGGAGGGTATGAGCAGTTCTTC. Supplemented by reference TRBV7-9 and TRBJ2-1, the full variable domain reads DTGVSQNPRHKITKRGQNVTFRCDPISEHNRLYWYRQTLGQGPEFLTYFQNEAQLEKSRLLSDRFSAERPKGSFSTLEIQRTEQGDSAMYLCASSEGLAGGYEQFFGPGTRLTVL.

The chain combines TRBV5-1 with TRBJ2-7; 10 nucleotides line up with TRBD1. Germline CDR1 and CDR2: SGHRS and YFSETQ. The CDR3 has 14 amino acids. The V segment lost 5 bases and the J segment 0 bases; nucleotides outside the gene matches: 2. The CDR3 reads CASRGTGDSYEQYF. CDR3 DNA: TGCGCCAGCAGGGGGACAGGGGACTCCTACGAGCAGTACTTC.

This chain joins TRBV7-2 and TRBJ2-4; 7 bases agree with TRBD2. Germline V CDR1 and CDR2: SGHTA, FQGNSA. This CDR3 is built from 16 residues. The junction had 6 bases not matched to a gene; V was cut back by 3 bases and J by 1 base. The CDR3 protein is CASSLGGAGAKNIQYF. CDR3 nucleotide sequence: TGTGCCAGCAGCTTGGGGGGAGCGGGGGCCAAAAACATTCAGTACTTC.

This rearrangement joins TRBV2 to TRBJ1-5, with a tentative D call TRBD1 (6 bases). Between the trimmed V and J ends, which lost 3 bases and 5 bases, there was a span of 11 bases. Germline lookup yields CDR1 SNHLY and CDR2 FYNNEI. CDR3 length equals 14 residues. CDR3 coding DNA: TGTGCCAGCAGTGAGGAACAGGGAGATCAGCCCCAGCATTTT. The encoded protein is CASSEEQGDQPQHF.

The chain couples TRBV18 to TRBJ1-3; D uncertain. The CDR3 runs 17 residues. Trimming removed 1 base at V and 0 bases at J, with 13 bases between. The germline V gene has CDR1 KGHSH and CDR2 LQKENI. This CDR3 is CASSPLTAPNSGNTIYF. CDR3 DNA sequence: TGTGCCAGCTCACCACTTACAGCCCCGAACTCTGGAAACACCATATATTTT.

The chain recombines TRBV5-1 with TRBJ2-7, with a tentative D call TRBD2 (6 bases). Germline loops: CDR1 SGHRS, CDR2 YFSETQ. Trimming took 4 bases from V and 1 from J, leaving 9 bases between them. This CDR3 is built from 13 residues. The CDR3 DNA is TGCGCCAGCAGCGGGGGGAGTTCCTACGAGCAGTACTTC. Residues: CASSGGSSYEQYF.

This sequence joins TRBV11-1 and TRBJ2-2; D is uncertain. The CDR3 length is 14 residues. Trimming left V 5 bases short and J 4 bases short, with 11 bases between. Germline V lookup: CDR1 SGHAT, CDR2 FQDESV (reference sequence). The CDR3, as DNA: TGTGCCAGCAGCCCATCTCTTGGCACCGGGGAGCTGTTTTTT. Translation gives CASSPSLGTGELFF.

This chain links TRBV5-4 with TRBJ2-2; D remains ambiguous. CDR3 length: 12 residues. Trimming cost V 0 bases and J 6 bases, with 3 bases left between them. In germline, CDR1 is SGHNT, CDR2 YYREEE (reference sequence). CDR3 sequence (DNA): TGTGCCAGCAGCTTGGTTGCCGGGGAGCTGTTTTTT. Its protein is CASSLVAGELFF.

The chain joins TRBV15 to TRBJ2-1; 9 bases line up with TRBD2. With 0 bases clipped from V and 6 bases from J, the junction kept 12 bases outside the gene matches. Per the germline V gene, CDR1 is LNHNV and CDR2 is YYDKDF (reference sequence). The CDR3 is made up of 18 amino acids. DNA of the CDR3: TGTGCCACCAGCAGAGATAGTGGCGGGAGGGCCGGCGGCAATGAGCAGTTCTTC. This translates into CATSRDSGGRAGGNEQFF.

As for this clone: Possible read error: a much larger clone is one base away. CDR3 residues: CASRRDRGSGNTIYF. CDR3 in DNA: TGTGCCAGCAGAAGGGACAGGGGGTCTGGAAACACCATATATTTT. The V gene is TRBV28, the J gene TRBJ1-3; 11 nucleotides match TRBD1. V shed 6 bases and J 1 base; nucleotides not matched to a gene: 2. Germline CDR1 and CDR2: MDHEN and SYDVKM. The CDR3 has 15 residues.

This chain joins TRBV7-9 and TRBJ2-3, with D perhaps matching TRBD1 (6 bases). V lost 6 bases and J 4 bases, leaving 11 bases between the germline ends. The CDR3 has 13 amino acids. Germline V lookup: CDR1 SEHNR, CDR2 FQNEAQ (reference sequence). The CDR3 loop reads CASRPTGSDTQYF. In nucleotides, the CDR3 is TGTGCCAGCAGACCCACAGGGTCAGATACGCAGTATTTT. Drawing the rest from reference TRBV7-9 and TRBJ2-3, the complete variable domain is DTGVSQNPRHKITKRGQNVTFRCDPISEHNRLYWYRQTLGQGPEFLTYFQNEAQLEKSRLLSDRFSAERPKGSFSTLEIQRTEQGDSAMYLCASRPTGSDTQYFGPGTRLTVL.

The chain employs TRBV25-1 and TRBJ2-3, with D possibly being TRBD1 (6 bases). The V gene's germline CDR1 is MGHDK and CDR2 SYGVNS. This CDR3 spans 16 amino acids. The V gene lost 1 base and the J gene lost 5 bases, with 16 bases spanning the gap. The CDR3 coding sequence is TGTGCCAGCAGTGAATCGGGCAGGGGATGGCGAGATACGCAGTATTTT. Translated: CASSESGRGWRDTQYF.

This rearrangement joins TRBV6-4 to TRBJ2-1; the match to TRBD2 covers 9 bases. After removal of 5 bases from V and 6 bases from J, the junction contained 8 bases not matched to a gene. CDR1 is MRHNA and CDR2 is SNTAGT in the germline V gene. CDR3 size: 15 residues. As DNA, the CDR3 is TGTGCCAGCAGTTTAGCGGGAGCGGCCCTCAATGAGCAGTTCTTC. This codes for CASSLAGAALNEQFF.

There are many counts of this clone. The chain couples TRBV18 to TRBJ2-1; D may be TRBD1 or TRBD2 (5 bases each). The germline gives CDR1 KGHSH, CDR2 LQKENI. The CDR3 runs 14 residues. The ends were cut back, 4 bases at V and 7 bases at J, with 14 bases in the middle. This CDR3 is CASSRGTLGNEQFF. Here the CDR3 DNA reads TGTGCCAGCTCACGTGGGACCCTGGGGAATGAGCAGTTCTTC.

This sequence joins TRBV29-1 and TRBJ1-2, with unresolved D. The germline V gene has CDR1 SQVTM and CDR2 ANQGSEA. This CDR3 has 13 residues. Trimming removed 5 bases at V and 10 bases at J, with 20 bases between. The CDR3 sequence is CSVPLGPGGSYTF. As DNA, the CDR3 is TGCAGCGTTCCGCTTGGGCCCGGAGGGTCCTACACCTTC.